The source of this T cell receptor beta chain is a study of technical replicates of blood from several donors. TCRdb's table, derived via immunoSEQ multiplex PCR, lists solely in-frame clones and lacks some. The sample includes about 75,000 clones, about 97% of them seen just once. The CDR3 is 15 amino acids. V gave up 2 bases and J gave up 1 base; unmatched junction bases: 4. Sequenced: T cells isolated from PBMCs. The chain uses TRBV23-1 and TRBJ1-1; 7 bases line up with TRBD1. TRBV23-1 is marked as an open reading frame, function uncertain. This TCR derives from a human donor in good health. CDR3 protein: CASSQKGQSNTEAFF. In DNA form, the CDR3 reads TGCGCCAGCAGTCAAAAGGGACAGTCGAACACTGAAGCTTTCTTT.